This T cell receptor (beta chain) was captured by sequencing in a study of cytomegalovirus exposure and HLA in healthy donors. For the study at large: The approximately 680 first-cohort repertoires and the 100 to 150 validation repertoires shared the same platform, a later analysis reported.

Some clones are missing from TCRdb's copy, which holds only in-frame ones; the method was immunoSEQ multiplex PCR. The sample includes approximately 190,000 clones, approximately 80% of them seen just once. From germline, CDR1 is MNHNS and CDR2 SASEGT. Trimming pared 2 bases from V and 4 bases from J, leaving 14 bases between. CDR3 length: 16 residues. Whole-study findings and limits: TCR sequences were mostly rare, though some public TCRs occurred in many donors. Investigators reported 164 TCR beta chains as tied to cytomegalovirus.

The donors were part of the validation cohort of 120 subjects. That cohort was separate from the first cohort, which comprised several hundred subjects. This clone was counted a single time. Antigen specificity is unknown. Input material: PBMCs. The TCR was taken from a man between 18 and 29 years old in good health and CMV-seropositive. The V and J genes are TRBV6-1 and TRBJ1-4; D is unclear. The DNA of the CDR3 is TGTGCCAGCAGTGAAAGATGGGCAGGCGATAATGAAAAACTGTTTTTT. Translation: CASSERWAGDNEKLFF.